This T cell receptor beta chain was found in a study of T cell responses to AZD1222 COVID-19 vaccine. Notes on the study in general: It should be noted that donors were predominantly white British and more often female, and clonal diversity was possibly underestimated. The study found vaccine-associated CD4 TCRs spanning spike, dominant at 160-218 and 743-854.

Turning to this clone: Its specificity is not known.

Only in-frame clones appear in the TCRdb table, and some are missing; sequencing was by immunoSEQ multiplex PCR. Of 60,000 to 75,000 clones in the sample, about 88% were seen once. Germline V CDR1 and CDR2: LGHDT, YNNKEL (reference sequence). The CDR3 has 13 amino acids. Trimming left V 2 bases short and J 8 bases short, with 9 bases between. The chain uses TRBV3-1 (or the pseudogene TRBV3-2) and TRBJ1-4; a possible D gene is TRBD1 (5 bases). This clonotype was sampled from an adult who received the AZD1222 COVID-19 vaccine. The sample here was peripheral blood, taken 28 days after the second AZD1222 dose. This CDR3 reads CASSQTAGEKLFF. CDR3 nucleotide sequence: TGTGCCAGCAGCCAAACGGCAGGGGAAAAACTGTTTTTT.